Presented here are 8 T cell receptor beta chains from one specimen sequenced in a study of beta chain features in type 1 diabetes. Study-wide results and limits: TCRB CDR3 length was moderately but significantly reduced in all four CD4+ subsets of Type 1 diabetes patients.

As every portion of the isolated RNA was reverse transcribed, the sequencing read expressed TCRB transcripts. The data were produced by immunoSEQ multiplex PCR, yet TCRdb's version contains in-frame clones alone and is incomplete. The sample shows about 240,000 clones, about 15% of them seen only once. These TCRs' antigens remain unknown. Sequencing was carried out using naive CD4+ T cells from blood. Every receptor here comes from a man younger than 45 with type 1 diabetes.

This clone was detected a few times. The sample carries other DNA sequences with the same CDR3. The chain employs TRBV30 and TRBJ2-1; 7 positions match TRBD1. The CDR3 is made up of 14 amino acids. Germline CDR1 and CDR2: GTSNPN and SVGIG (reference sequence). With 3 bases clipped from V and 1 base from J, the junction kept 3 bases outside the gene matches. The CDR3 here is CAWRGRGSYNEQFF. CDR3 bases: TGTGCCTGGAGAGGCAGGGGGTCCTACAATGAGCAGTTCTTC.

V usage is TRBV4-1 and J usage is TRBJ2-1, with 11 bases fitting TRBD2. Germline CDR1 and CDR2: MGHRA and YSYEKL. J lost 6 bases, V lost 4 bases, and 8 bases had no gene match. This CDR3 contains 16 residues. CDR3 nucleotide sequence: TGCGCCAGCAGCCGACCCGGGACTAGCGGAGCCAATGAGCAGTTCTTC. The encoded protein is CASSRPGTSGANEQFF.

The rearrangement joins TRBV7-6 to TRBJ1-5, with D uncertain. Germline loops: CDR1 SGHVS, CDR2 FNYEAQ. This CDR3 has 15 amino acids. V lost 5 bases and J lost 1, with 12 bases in between. DNA for the CDR3: TGTGCCAGCAGCCCAGTGCCCGGGAGCAATCAGCCCCAGCATTTT. Translation gives CASSPVPGSNQPQHF.

This CDR3 is CATSRVAAVLSGNTIYF. The CDR3 DNA follows: TGTGCCACCAGCAGAGTGGCGGCAGTCCTTTCTGGAAACACCATATATTTT. The V gene is TRBV15, the J gene TRBJ1-3; D uncertain. Trimming stripped 1 base from V and 1 base from J, with 14 bases between. CDR1 LNHNV and CDR2 YYDKDF come from the germline V gene (reference sequence). The CDR3 is 17 amino acids.

This clone was found a few times. This chain uses TRBV25-1 with TRBJ1-2; possible D gene TRBD1, 6 bases. The V gene lost 7 bases and the J gene lost 4 bases, with 19 bases spanning the gap. There are 15 residues in the CDR3. Germline assignment: CDR1 MGHDK and CDR2 SYGVNS. CDR3 in DNA: TGTGCCAGCACTCACGGAGGGGGGGCGGTCTATGGCTACACCTTC. Its translation is CASTHGGGAVYGYTF.

The chain couples TRBV27 to TRBJ2-5; D may be TRBD2 (6 bases). Looked up from germline, CDR1 is MNHEY and CDR2 is SMNVEV (reference sequence). The CDR3 contains 14 residues. V lost 8 bases and J 5 bases, leaving 18 bases between the germline ends. This CDR3 reads CASGNFGSWETQYF. The CDR3, as DNA: TGTGCCAGCGGAAACTTCGGGAGTTGGGAGACCCAGTACTTC.

This clone has only a few counts. The chain links TRBV29-1 to TRBJ2-3, with 11 nucleotides matching TRBD2. Germline V gene data show CDR1 as SQVTM and CDR2 as ANQGSEA. The CDR3 contains 11 residues. CDR3 amino acids: CSSGRGDTQYF. In DNA, the CDR3 is TGCAGTAGCGGGAGGGGGGATACGCAGTATTTT.

The chain combines TRBV30 with TRBJ2-5, with D tentatively TRBD2 (6 bases). The CDR3 loop spans 14 amino acids. In germline, CDR1 is GTSNPN, CDR2 SVGIG (reference sequence). Trimming pared 2 bases from V and 0 bases from J, leaving 10 bases between. The DNA for the CDR3 is TGTGCCTGGAGTCTCAAGCGGGACCAAGAGACCCAGTACTTC. Protein sequence: CAWSLKRDQETQYF.